This T cell receptor beta chain comes out of a study of shared T cell receptors in the human thymus (dated by TCRdb to the early 2020s). In terms of the full investigation: The study investigated the way shared, self-reactive T-cell receptor alpha chains are produced in the human thymus.

Only one count was recorded for this clone. What antigen it recognizes has not been identified. At one end the junction does not follow the germline gene, possibly because of a read error. Library prep was done by the immunoSEQ multiplex PCR assay. TCRdb took over this immuneACCESS table, retaining in-frame rearrangements with V and J assigned. Such tables are incomplete; in checked studies, under half of the missing clones stem from an unresolved V gene, and the remainder is unexplained. The sample has about 610,000 clones on record, around nine tenths of them singletons. The leading ten clones occupy around 0.0099% of the sample. These sequences were also reported in another study, on human thymus T cells. The other study reports the following: Immunologically healthy infants undergoing open corrective cardiac surgery for congenital heart defects in Finland were used as donors. The thymus tissue came from surgical resects taken out during corrective cardiac surgery. Both the thymic and the peripheral blood repertoires appeared to show biased V and J gene segment usage. According to the related research, thymic TCR repertoires were highly overlapping among unrelated individuals. TCR alpha and beta repertoires from fewer than ten infant thymus samples and a few related peripheral blood samples were characterized in the study. The infant donors were about 6 to 244 days old, and the cohort included six or seven males and a couple of females. Thymocytes were freed from the tissue by mechanical means and kept at -70 degrees C as pellets of about 8.5-34 million cells. Genomic DNA was extracted from frozen cell pellets with a QIAsymphony instrument. TCRB and TCRAD loci were amplified from a standardized quantity of quality-controlled genomic DNA using the immunoSEQ multiplex PCR assay. The amplicons spanned the V(D)J region and were long enough to cover the CDR3 and allow V and J genes to be identified. The amplicons were sequenced on an Illumina platform via the commercial immunoSEQ service. Primer bias and sequencing errors were corrected as previously described, and TCRAD and TCRB were defined on the basis of the IMGT database. The repertoires were analysed using immunoSEQ Analyzer 3.0 and VDJTools for basic statistics, V/J segment usage, diversity estimates, rarefaction and pairwise overlap. To estimate diversity, the Chao1, ChaoE, Efron-Thisted, Shannon and inverse Simpson indices were applied, and diversity was also estimated on datasets down-sampled to the smallest sample. Repertoire overlap was assessed by strict matching of CDR3 nucleotide sequence, V gene and J gene, and clustering was done by Jaccard-based multidimensional scaling. On average, thymus samples gave around 880,000 unique TCRB clonotypes, whereas blood samples gave roughly 84,000.

The sequence derives from a boy under two years old with a congenital heart defect. Donor details come from another sample of the same person, matched by shared clones. What was sequenced was thymocytes.

The DNA is TGTGCTAGCAGCCGAAGCCCGGGACAGGCCCAAGAGACCCAGTACTTC. Its product reads: CASSRSPGQAQETQYF. The chain couples TRBV7-7 to TRBJ2-5, with TRBD1 identical over 8 junction bases. From a lookup of the germline V gene (reference sequence), CDR1 and CDR2 are SSHAT and FNYEAQ. The CDR3 spans 16 residues, from the cysteine through the phenylalanine. Only the CDR3 portion is preserved as DNA: 48 bases, with reading frame beginning at the first base. With the rest looked up from the reference TRBV7-7 and TRBJ2-5 genes rather than sequenced, the full variable domain is GAGVSQSPRYKVTKRGQDVTLRCDPISSHATLYWYQQALGQGPEFLTYFNYEAQPDKSGLPSDRFSAERPEGSISTLTIQRTEQRDSAMYRCASSRSPGQAQETQYFGPGTRLLVL.